This T cell receptor (beta chain) is drawn from a study of cytomegalovirus exposure and HLA in healthy donors. The study's findings and limits: Analysis was carried out at a later point, and it linked a missense DCLRE1C variant to TCR beta V- and J-gene trimming. Reports showed the classifier diagnosing cytomegalovirus status with high specificity and sensitivity. Some highly shared sequence variants likely arose as a pipeline artifact.

Per germline, CDR1 SGHNT and CDR2 YYREEE (reference sequence). V dropped 4 bases and J dropped 0 bases, with 14 bases sitting between them. The length of the CDR3 is 16 residues. The primer mix had 60 Vbeta and 13 Jbeta primers. The table came from immunoSEQ multiplex PCR; TCRdb's copy has only in-frame clones and leaves some out. The sample yields under 200,000 clones, 55% to 80% seen once. This clone was detected only a few times. Its antigen is not identified. Sequencing used PBMCs. The rearrangement joins TRBV5-4 to TRBJ2-1, with no clear D. The receptor was isolated from a woman aged 18-29 years in good health and CMV-seropositive. The CDR3 reads CASSPSLRSSYNEQFF. CDR3 DNA: TGTGCCAGCAGCCCGTCACTTAGGAGCTCCTACAATGAGCAGTTCTTC.